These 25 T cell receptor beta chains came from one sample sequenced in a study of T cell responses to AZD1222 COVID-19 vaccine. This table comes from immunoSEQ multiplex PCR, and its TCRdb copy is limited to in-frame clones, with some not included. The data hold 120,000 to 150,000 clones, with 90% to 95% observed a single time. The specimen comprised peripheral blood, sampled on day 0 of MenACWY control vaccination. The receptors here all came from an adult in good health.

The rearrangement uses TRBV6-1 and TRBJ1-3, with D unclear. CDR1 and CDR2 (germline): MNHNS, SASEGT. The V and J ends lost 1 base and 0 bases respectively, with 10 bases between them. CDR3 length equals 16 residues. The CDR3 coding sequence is TGTGCCAGCAGTGAAGTTATGACTCCCTCTGGAAACACCATATATTTT. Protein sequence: CASSEVMTPSGNTIYF.

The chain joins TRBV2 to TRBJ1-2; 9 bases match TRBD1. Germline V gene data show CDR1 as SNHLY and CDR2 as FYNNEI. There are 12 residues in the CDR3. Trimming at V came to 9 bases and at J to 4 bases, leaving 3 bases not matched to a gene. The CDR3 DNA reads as TGTGCCAGACAGGGGGCACGCTATGGCTACACCTTC. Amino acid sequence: CARQGARYGYTF.

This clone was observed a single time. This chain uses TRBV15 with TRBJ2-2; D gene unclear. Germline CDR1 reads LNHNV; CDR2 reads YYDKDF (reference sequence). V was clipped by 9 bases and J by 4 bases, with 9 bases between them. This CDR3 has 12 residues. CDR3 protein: CATTGVTGELFF. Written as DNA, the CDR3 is TGTGCCACTACTGGTGTCACCGGGGAGCTGTTTTTT.

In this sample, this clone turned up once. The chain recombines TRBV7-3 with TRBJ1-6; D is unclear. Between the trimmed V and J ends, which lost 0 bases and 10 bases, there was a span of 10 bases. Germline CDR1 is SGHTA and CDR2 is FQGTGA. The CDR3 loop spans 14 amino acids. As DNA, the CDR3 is TGTGCCAGCAGCTTAACAGGGAGAGAATCACCCCTCCACTTT. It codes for CASSLTGRESPLHF.

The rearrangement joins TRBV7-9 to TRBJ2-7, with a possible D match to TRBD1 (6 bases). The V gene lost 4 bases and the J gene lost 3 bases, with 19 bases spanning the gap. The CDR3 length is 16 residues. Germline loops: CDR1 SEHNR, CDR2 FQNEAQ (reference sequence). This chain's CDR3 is CASSSNRDTLHYEQYF. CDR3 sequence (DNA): TGTGCCAGCAGCTCCAACCGGGACACCCTACACTACGAGCAGTACTTC.

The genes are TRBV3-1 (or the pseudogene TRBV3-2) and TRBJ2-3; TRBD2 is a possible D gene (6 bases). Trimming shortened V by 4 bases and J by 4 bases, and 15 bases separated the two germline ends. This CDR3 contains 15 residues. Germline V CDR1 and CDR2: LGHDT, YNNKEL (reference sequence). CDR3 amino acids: CASSPHGGMPDTQYF. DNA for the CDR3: TGTGCCAGCAGCCCCCACGGGGGAATGCCAGATACGCAGTATTTT.

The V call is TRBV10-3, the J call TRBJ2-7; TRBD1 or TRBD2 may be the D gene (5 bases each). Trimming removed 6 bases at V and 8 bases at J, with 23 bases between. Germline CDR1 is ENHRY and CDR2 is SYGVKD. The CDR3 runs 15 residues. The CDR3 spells CAISEAQGPRSKQYF. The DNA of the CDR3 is TGTGCCATCAGCGAGGCCCAGGGACCCAGGTCGAAGCAGTACTTC.

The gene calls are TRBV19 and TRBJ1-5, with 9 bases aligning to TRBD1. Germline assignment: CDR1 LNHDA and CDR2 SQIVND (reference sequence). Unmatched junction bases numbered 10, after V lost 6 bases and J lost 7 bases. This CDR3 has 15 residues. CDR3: CASRGDRVPGQPQHF. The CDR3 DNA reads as TGTGCCAGTAGGGGGGACAGGGTCCCTGGGCAGCCCCAGCATTTT.

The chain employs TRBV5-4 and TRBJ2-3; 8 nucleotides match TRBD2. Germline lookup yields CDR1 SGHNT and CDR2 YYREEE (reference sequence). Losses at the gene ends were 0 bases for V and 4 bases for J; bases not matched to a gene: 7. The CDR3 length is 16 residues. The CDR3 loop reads CASSLATAGVADTQYF. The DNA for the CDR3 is TGTGCCAGCAGCTTGGCCACAGCGGGAGTAGCAGATACGCAGTATTTT. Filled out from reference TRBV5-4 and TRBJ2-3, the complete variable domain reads ETGVTQSPTHLIKTRGQQVTLRCSSQSGHNTVSWYQQALGQGPQFIFQYYREEENGRGNFPPRFSGLQFPNYSSELNVNALELDDSALYLCASSLATAGVADTQYFGPGTRLTVL.

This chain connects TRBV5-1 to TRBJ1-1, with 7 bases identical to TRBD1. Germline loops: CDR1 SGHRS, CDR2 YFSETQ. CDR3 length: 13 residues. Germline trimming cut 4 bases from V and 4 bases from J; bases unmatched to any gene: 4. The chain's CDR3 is CASSARDSTEAFF. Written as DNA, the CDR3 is TGCGCCAGCAGCGCGAGGGACAGCACTGAAGCTTTCTTT. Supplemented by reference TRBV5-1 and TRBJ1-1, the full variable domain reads KAGVTQTPRYLIKTRGQQVTLSCSPISGHRSVSWYQQTPGQGLQFLFEYFSETQRNKGNFPGRFSGRQFSNSRSEMNVSTLELGDSALYLCASSARDSTEAFFGQGTRLTVV.

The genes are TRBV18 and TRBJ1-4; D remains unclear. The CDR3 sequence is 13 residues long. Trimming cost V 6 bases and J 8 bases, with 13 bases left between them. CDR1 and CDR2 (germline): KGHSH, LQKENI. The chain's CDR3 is CASSLGLREKLFF. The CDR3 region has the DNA TGTGCCAGCTCCCTGGGTCTACGGGAAAAACTGTTTTTT.

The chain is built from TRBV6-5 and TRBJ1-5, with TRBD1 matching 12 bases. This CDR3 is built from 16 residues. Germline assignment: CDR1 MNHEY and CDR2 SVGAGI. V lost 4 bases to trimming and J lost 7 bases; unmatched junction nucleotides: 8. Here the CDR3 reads CASSSSGTGGWQPQHF. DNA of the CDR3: TGTGCCAGCAGTTCCTCCGGGACAGGGGGCTGGCAGCCCCAGCATTTT.

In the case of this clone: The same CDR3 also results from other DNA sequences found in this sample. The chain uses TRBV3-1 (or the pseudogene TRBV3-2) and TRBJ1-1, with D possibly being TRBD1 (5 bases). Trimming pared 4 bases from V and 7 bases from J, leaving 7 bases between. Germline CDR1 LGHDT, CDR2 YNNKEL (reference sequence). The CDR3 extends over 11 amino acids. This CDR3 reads CASSRGGEAFF. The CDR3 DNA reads TGTGCCAGCAGCCGTGGGGGTGAAGCTTTCTTT.

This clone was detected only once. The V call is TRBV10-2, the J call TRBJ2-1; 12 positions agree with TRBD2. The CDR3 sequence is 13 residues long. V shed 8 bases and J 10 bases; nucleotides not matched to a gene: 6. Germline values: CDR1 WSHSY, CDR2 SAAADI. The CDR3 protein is CASFTSGGPEQFF. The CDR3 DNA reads TGCGCCAGCTTTACTAGCGGGGGGCCCGAGCAGTTCTTC.

The CDR3 is CASRGDRRNEKLFF. The CDR3, as DNA: TGTGCCAGCAGGGGGGACAGGAGGAATGAAAAACTGTTTTTT. V and J are TRBV6-5 and TRBJ1-4; 8 bases align to TRBD1. Looked up from germline, CDR1 is MNHEY and CDR2 is SVGAGI. The length of the CDR3 is 14 residues. The trim removed 6 bases at V and 5 bases at J, leaving 5 bases unmatched.

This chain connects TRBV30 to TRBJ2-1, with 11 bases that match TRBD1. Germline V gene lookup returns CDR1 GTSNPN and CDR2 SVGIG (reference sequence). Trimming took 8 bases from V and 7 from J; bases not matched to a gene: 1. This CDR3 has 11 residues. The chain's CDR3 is CAGQGANEQFF. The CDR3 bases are TGTGCCGGACAGGGGGCTAATGAGCAGTTCTTC. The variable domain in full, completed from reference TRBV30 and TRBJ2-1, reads SQTIHQWPATLVQPVGSPLSLECTVEGTSNPNLYWYRQAAGRGLQLLFYSVGIGQISSEVPQNLSASRPQDRQFILSSKKLLLSDSGFYLCAGQGANEQFFGPGTRLTVL.

This CDR3 reads CASRLAGNSYNEQFF. DNA of the CDR3: TGCGCCAGTAGACTAGCGGGCAATTCCTACAATGAGCAGTTCTTC. The chain recombines TRBV5-1 with TRBJ2-1, with 10 bases identical to TRBD2. CDR1 and CDR2 from the germline V gene are SGHRS and YFSETQ. The junction had 6 bases not matched to a gene; V was cut back by 8 bases and J by 1 base. This CDR3 comprises 15 residues.

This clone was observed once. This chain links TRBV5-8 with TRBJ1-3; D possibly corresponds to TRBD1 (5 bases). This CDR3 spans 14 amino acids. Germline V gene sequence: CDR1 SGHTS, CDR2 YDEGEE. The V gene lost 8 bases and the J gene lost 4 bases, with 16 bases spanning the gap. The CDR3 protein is CARSLERGGNTIYF. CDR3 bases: TGTGCCAGGTCTTTGGAGAGGGGCGGAAACACCATATATTTT.

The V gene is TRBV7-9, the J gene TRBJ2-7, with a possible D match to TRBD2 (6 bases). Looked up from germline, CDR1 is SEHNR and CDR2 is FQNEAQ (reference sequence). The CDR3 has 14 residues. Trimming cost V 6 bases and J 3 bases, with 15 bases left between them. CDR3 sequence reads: CASSAGLAYYEQYF. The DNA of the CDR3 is TGTGCCAGCAGTGCGGGGCTGGCCTACTACGAGCAGTACTTC.

Here the CDR3 DNA reads TGTGCCAGCAGCGTAGGCCAGTCCTATGGCTACACCTTC. Protein sequence: CASSVGQSYGYTF. The rearrangement joins TRBV9 to TRBJ1-2; D call uncertain. The CDR3 is made up of 13 amino acids. Trimming pared 0 bases from V and 4 bases from J, leaving 7 bases between. Germline V lookup: CDR1 SGDLS, CDR2 YYNGEE.

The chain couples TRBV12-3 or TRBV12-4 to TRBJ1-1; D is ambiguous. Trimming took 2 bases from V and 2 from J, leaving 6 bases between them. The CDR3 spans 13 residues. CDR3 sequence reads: CASSLMENTEAFF. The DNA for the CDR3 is TGTGCCAGCAGTTTAATGGAAAACACTGAAGCTTTCTTT.

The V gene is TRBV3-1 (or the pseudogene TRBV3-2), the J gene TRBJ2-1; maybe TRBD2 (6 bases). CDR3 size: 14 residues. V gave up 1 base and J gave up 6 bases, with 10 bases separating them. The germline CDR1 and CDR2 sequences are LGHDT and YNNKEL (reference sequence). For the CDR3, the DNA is TGTGCCAGCAGCCAAGGACTAGTCGGCAATGAGCAGTTCTTC. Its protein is CASSQGLVGNEQFF.

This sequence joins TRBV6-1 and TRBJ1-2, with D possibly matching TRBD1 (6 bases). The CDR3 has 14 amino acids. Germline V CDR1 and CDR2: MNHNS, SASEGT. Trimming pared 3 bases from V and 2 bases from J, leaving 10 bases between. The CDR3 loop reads CASSEGGSNYGYTF. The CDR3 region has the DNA TGTGCCAGCAGTGAGGGGGGCTCAAACTATGGCTACACCTTC.

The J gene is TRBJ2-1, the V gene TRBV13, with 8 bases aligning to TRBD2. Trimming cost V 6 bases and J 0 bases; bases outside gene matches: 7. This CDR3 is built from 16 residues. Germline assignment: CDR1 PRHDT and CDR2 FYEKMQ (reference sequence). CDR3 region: CASSPSGWGSYNEQFF. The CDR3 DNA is TGTGCCAGCAGTCCTAGCGGGTGGGGCTCCTACAATGAGCAGTTCTTC.

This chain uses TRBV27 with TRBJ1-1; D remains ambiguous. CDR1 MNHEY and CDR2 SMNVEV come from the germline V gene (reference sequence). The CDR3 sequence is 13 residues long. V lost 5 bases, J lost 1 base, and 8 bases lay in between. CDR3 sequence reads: CASSLTANTEAFF. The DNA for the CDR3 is TGTGCCAGCAGTCTCACAGCGAACACTGAAGCTTTCTTT.